This is a list of T cell receptor beta chains from one sample in a study of vaccination effects on CD4 cells after COVID-19. For these TCRs, the target antigens are not known. TCRdb's table, derived via immunoSEQ multiplex PCR, lists solely in-frame clones and lacks some. The sample has 20,000 to 30,000 clones; approximately 74% are singletons. Sequencing was performed on CD4+ T cells from PBMCs cultured with SARS-CoV-2 spike peptides, taken before COVID-19 vaccination. All receptors come from a human donor who received a COVID-19 vaccine. Each CDR3 is given with its conserved first and last residue. The D gene is left open where the match is weak. Where a row states a size, it is once, few, many or the class of an expanded clone; other rows omit it.

v_gene	abundance	j_gene	len	d_gene	CDR3aa	CDR3nt
TRBV4-1	-	TRBJ2-1	14	-	CASSQTGRLNEQFF	TGCGCCAGCAGCCAAACAGGGCGGCTCAATGAGCAGTTCTTC
TRBV11-2	-	TRBJ1-6	17	-	CASSPLEGGRNNSPLHF	TGTGCCAGCAGCCCCTTGGAGGGAGGGAGAAATAATTCACCCCTCCACTTT
TRBV3-1/TRBV3-2	-	TRBJ1-3	15	TRBD1	CASSHQPGQGNTIYF	TGTGCCAGCAGCCACCAACCGGGACAGGGAAACACCATATATTTT
TRBV5-1	-	TRBJ2-5	17	TRBD2	CASSLAPTSGGGETQYF	TGCGCCAGCAGCTTGGCCCCCACTAGCGGGGGCGGGGAGACCCAGTACTTC
TRBV11-2	few	TRBJ2-7	13	TRBD1	CASSLAGQDRQYF	TGTGCCAGCAGCTTAGCGGGACAGGATCGGCAGTACTTC
TRBV21-1	few	TRBJ2-5	13	-	CASSKGEGETQYF	TGTGCCAGCAGCAAGGGGGAAGGAGAGACCCAGTACTTC
TRBV10-3	-	TRBJ2-1	21	TRBD2	CAISGNPRQRFGTTLSHEQFF	TGTGCCATCAGCGGGAACCCACGTCAGAGATTCGGGACTACTCTTTCGCATGAGCAGTTCTTC
TRBV25-1	few	TRBJ2-1	16	-	CASSGLREWYSNEQFF	TGTGCCAGCAGTGGTCTTAGGGAGTGGTATAGCAATGAGCAGTTCTTC
TRBV7-6	once	TRBJ2-2	17	TRBD2	CASSLMASGGNTGELFF	TGTGCCAGCAGCTTAATGGCTAGCGGGGGGAACACCGGGGAGCTGTTTTTT
TRBV24-1	few	TRBJ1-1	15	-	CAKRTNWGDGTEAFF	TGTGCCAAACGGACGAATTGGGGAGACGGGACTGAAGCTTTCTTT
TRBV3-1/TRBV3-2	-	TRBJ2-7	16	-	CASSQEGGIHTYEQYF	TGTGCCAGCAGCCAAGAAGGCGGGATACATACCTACGAGCAGTACTTC